The T cell receptor beta chain under discussion was sequenced for a study of cytomegalovirus exposure and HLA in healthy donors. PCR amplification relied on 60 Vbeta primers (plus 13 Jbeta primers). Data came from immunoSEQ multiplex PCR; TCRdb stores just in-frame clones and leaves some out. Among around 150,000 clones listed, roughly 82% were seen once. The CDR3 consists of 17 residues. Germline V lookup: CDR1 MNHEY, CDR2 SMNVEV (reference sequence). The V gene lost 1 base and the J gene lost 2 bases, with 16 bases spanning the gap. This rearrangement joins TRBV27 to TRBJ2-3; weak D call: TRBD2 (6 bases). Sequenced sample: PBMCs. This clonotype was obtained from a man aged 50-59 years in good health and CMV-seropositive. CDR3 in amino acids: CASSLYRDSDLTDTQYF. The CDR3 bases are TGTGCCAGCAGTTTATATCGGGACTCCGATCTCACAGATACGCAGTATTTT.